This T cell receptor (beta chain) was recovered during a study of blood T cell repertoires in COVID-19. In the study overall: Researchers got acute and convalescent COVID-19 samples from the United States, Italy and Spain. Nucleic acid was either cDNA or gDNA, and it came from T cells, B-cell-depleted T cells, or PBMCs.

Germline loops: CDR1 SGDLS, CDR2 YYNGEE. The V end lost 0 bases, the J end lost 2 bases, and 5 bases lay between the germline ends. This CDR3 has 13 residues. Adults between about 18 and 95 years of age took part from fewer than 30 US areas. Measured with immunoSEQ multiplex PCR; TCRdb has only the in-frame clones, and not every one. This table holds over 150,000 clones, roughly 80% found once. V usage is TRBV9 and J usage is TRBJ2-5; no reliable D call. This TCR came from a man in his forties or fifties who had recovered from COVID-19. Sample: PBMCs or T cells enriched from blood (not recorded which). For the CDR3, the DNA is TGTGCCAGCAGCGTAGAACTGCAAGAGACCCAGTACTTC. Encoded protein: CASSVELQETQYF.